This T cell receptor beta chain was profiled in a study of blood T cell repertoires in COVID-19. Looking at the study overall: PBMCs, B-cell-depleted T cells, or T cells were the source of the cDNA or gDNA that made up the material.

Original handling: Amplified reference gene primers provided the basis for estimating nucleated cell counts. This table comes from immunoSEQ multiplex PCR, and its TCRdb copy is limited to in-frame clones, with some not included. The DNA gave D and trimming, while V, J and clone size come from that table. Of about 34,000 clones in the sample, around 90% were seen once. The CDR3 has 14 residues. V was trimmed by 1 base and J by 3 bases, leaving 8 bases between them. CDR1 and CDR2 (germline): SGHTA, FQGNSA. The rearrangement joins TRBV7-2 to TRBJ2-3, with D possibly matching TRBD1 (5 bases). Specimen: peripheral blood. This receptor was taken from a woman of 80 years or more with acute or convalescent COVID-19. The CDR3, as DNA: TGTGCCAGCAGCTTAGGGCAGGGTACAGATACGCAGTATTTT. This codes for CASSLGQGTDTQYF.